The present T cell receptor (beta chain) was sequenced within a study of post-analysis software for immune sequencing data. About the study: Multiple sclerosis in the patients followed relapsing-remitting, secondary progressive and progressive-relapsing courses. Notes on the study in general: Co-batched samples clustered tightly together by F measure. Compared with controls, patients had more of about 5 TRBV segments, including TRBV5-6, TRBV5-1 and TRBV20-1. Diversity measured as normalized Chao1 was significantly lower in multiple sclerosis patients than in controls.

Details on this clonotype: The antigen remains unidentified.

The library was made from cDNA and included unique molecular identifiers. Input populations of roughly 0.9 to 10 million T cells gave rise to some 500,000 cDNA molecules. MiXCR, run by TCRdb on the PCR reads, gives a single entry per CDR3 protein. The sample records 150,000 to 200,000 distinct CDR3 sequences, about 32% being singletons. From germline, CDR1 is SGHRS and CDR2 YFSETQ. The CDR3 has 14 residues. V dropped 3 bases and J dropped 2; count of bases not matched to a gene: 5. Sequencing input: blood. V usage is TRBV5-1 and J usage is TRBJ2-7; TRBD2 aligns across 7 bases. The TCR originated in a girl aged 5 to 17 with multiple sclerosis. CDR3 amino acids: CASSWAAGAYEQYF. The CDR3 DNA reads TGCGCCAGCAGCTGGGCGGCGGGAGCCTACGAGCAGTACTTC.